The T cell receptor (beta chain) under discussion was sequenced for a study of TIL therapy for anti-PD-1-resistant metastatic lung cancer. Study-level background: Patients then received nivolumab; progressors got lymphodepletion, TIL and IL-2. Half of patients were current or former smokers. Broader study findings: The baseline peripheral repertoire was partially replaced by infused TIL clonotypes that later decayed.

About this clone itself: The antigen is not known.

Sequencing used immunoSEQ v3. Clones were sequenced by immunoSEQ multiplex PCR, and TCRdb holds only the in-frame ones, with some missing. The data show tens of thousands of clones, around 80% seen once. Documented time point: pre-treatment sample, taken before nivolumab and TIL therapy. Trimming took off 5 bases at V and 7 bases at J, with 14 bases between the two ends. This CDR3 spans 13 amino acids. Germline CDR1 reads SGHVS; CDR2 reads FQNEAQ. The rearrangement links TRBV7-8 to TRBJ1-1, with D hard to call. The specimen was blood, collected at baseline. This receptor was identified in a man between 65 and 85 years old with non-small cell lung cancer. CDR3 sequence reads: CASSLIREGEAFF. The CDR3 DNA reads TGTGCCAGCAGCCTCATCCGAGAGGGTGAAGCTTTCTTT.